This TCR beta chain was retrieved from a study of shared clonotypes between healthy human individuals. Of note for this clone: Its antigen is unidentified.

Findings and limits, study-wide: Incompleteness in sorted-subset sequencing, despite large depth, was shown by rarefaction.

CDR3 length equals 15 residues. CDR1 SGHAT and CDR2 FQNNGV come from the germline V gene. Trimming took 5 bases from V and 8 from J; bases not matched to a gene: 11. As originally analysed: With immunoSEQ giving junction-only sequences and no quality scores, filtering differed. Clones were sequenced by immunoSEQ multiplex PCR, and TCRdb holds only the in-frame ones, with some missing. That table gives V, J and clone size, and the DNA gave D and trimming. Among about 2.3 million clones listed, more than 85% were seen once. V and J are TRBV11-2 and TRBJ2-1; 8 bases map to TRBD2. The TCR comes from a man aged 18 to 35 in good health. Some clones in this sample may be carry-over from other donors' samples. The sample comprised naive CD4+ T cells from PBMCs. Regarding subset: CD45RA+ positively selected. This chain's CDR3 is CASSAAGTSFYEQFF. The DNA of the CDR3 is TGTGCCAGCAGCGCCGCCGGGACTAGTTTCTATGAGCAGTTCTTC.